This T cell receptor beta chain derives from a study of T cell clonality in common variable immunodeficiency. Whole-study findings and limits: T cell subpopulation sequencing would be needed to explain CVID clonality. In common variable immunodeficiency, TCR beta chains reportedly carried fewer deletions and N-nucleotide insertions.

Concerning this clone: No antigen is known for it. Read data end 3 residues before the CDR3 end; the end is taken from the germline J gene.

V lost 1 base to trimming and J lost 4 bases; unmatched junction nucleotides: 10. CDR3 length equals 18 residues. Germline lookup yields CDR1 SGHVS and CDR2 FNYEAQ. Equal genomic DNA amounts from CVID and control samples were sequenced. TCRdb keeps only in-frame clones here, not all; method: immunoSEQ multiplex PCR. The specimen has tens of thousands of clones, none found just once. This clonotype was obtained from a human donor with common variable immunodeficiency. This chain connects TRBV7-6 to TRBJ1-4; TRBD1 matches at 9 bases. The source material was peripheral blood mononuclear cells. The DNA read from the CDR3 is TGTGCCAGCAGCTTAGGGGCCGGACAGGGGCTGTTTAATGAAAAA. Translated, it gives CASSLGAGQGLFNEK. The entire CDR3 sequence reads CASSLGAGQGLFNEKLFF.